This is a list of T cell receptor beta chains from one sample in a study of CD8 T cell repertoires and HIV-1 epitope variants. Libraries were prepared by immunoSEQ multiplex PCR; TCRdb keeps only in-frame clonotypes and omits some of them. The data contain approximately 5,400 clones, about 66% of them singletons. No cognate antigen is known for these TCRs. Sequencing was done on a sample of cultured CD8+ T cells derived from PBMCs. These receptors were taken from a male donor with HIV. Each CDR3 is given with its conserved first and last residue. Fields, in order: V gene, J gene, clone size, D gene, CDR3 DNA, CDR3 protein. A D gene is named only where the DNA matches it firmly. Not every row has a clone size; where given, it reads once, few, many or a size class.

>TRBV6-5|TRBJ1-1|NA|TRBD1
TGTGCCAGCAGTAACTCACCCGGGACAGGGGAAACTGAAGCTTTCTTT
CASSNSPGTGETEAFF
>TRBV7-9|TRBJ2-7|NA|TRBD2
TGTGCCAGCAGCTTAGGGGGACTAGCGGGGGAGACCTCCTACGAGCAGTACTTC
CASSLGGLAGETSYEQYF
>TRBV14|TRBJ2-7|once|TRBD2
TGTGCCAGCAGCCAAGATCTGAATAGCGGGAGTTTACCTCCCTACGAGCAGTACTTC
CASSQDLNSGSLPPYEQYF
>TRBV5-6|TRBJ2-7|NA|TRBD1
TGTGCCAGCAGCCCAGGGGGCTCTTATATATCCTACGAGCAGTACTTC
CASSPGGSYISYEQYF
>TRBV28|TRBJ2-7|NA|TRBD1
TGTGCCAGCAGTTTAAGGGGGCCCCTCGCCTACGAGCAGTACTTC
CASSLRGPLAYEQYF
>TRBV28|TRBJ2-7|NA|TRBD2
TGTGCCAGCAGTTTAGAGTCTAGCGGGAGCTCCTACGAGCAGTACTTC
CASSLESSGSSYEQYF
>TRBV5-4|TRBJ1-2|NA|NA
TGTGCCAGCAGCCCTTGGCCGGTAGAATTGGACTATGGCTACACCTTC
CASSPWPVELDYGYTF
>TRBV28|TRBJ2-1|NA|TRBD2
TGTGCCAGCAACCTACCCTCGGATAGCGGGAATGAGCAGTTCTTC
CASNLPSDSGNEQFF
>TRBV29-1|TRBJ2-1|NA|NA
TGCAGCGTCCCCACAGGGAATGAGCAGTTCTTC
CSVPTGNEQFF
>TRBV4-3|TRBJ2-7|NA|TRBD1
TGCGCCAGCAGCCAAGAGGGACAGGGGACCTACGAGCAGTACTTC
CASSQEGQGTYEQYF
>TRBV4-3|TRBJ2-1|once|NA
TGCGCCAGCAGCCAAGACCCAGGGATGACCTACAATGAGCAGTTCTTC
CASSQDPGMTYNEQFF
>TRBV7-8|TRBJ2-3|once|TRBD2
TGTGCCAGCAGCTTAGCGACTAGCGGAGATACGCAGTATTTT
CASSLATSGDTQYF
>TRBV28|TRBJ2-1|once|TRBD2
TGTGCCAGCAGCCGGGGGAGCGGGGATGGGTTCTTC
CASSRGSGDGFF
>TRBV4-3|TRBJ1-2|NA|NA
TGCGCCAGCAGCCAAGACCCCGGGTCCACGATGTATGGCTACACCTTC
CASSQDPGSTMYGYTF
>TRBV15|TRBJ2-1|medium-sized|TRBD1
TGTGCCACCAGCATTACGACAGGGGTTGTGGACAATGAGCAGTTCTTC
CATSITTGVVDNEQFF
>TRBV5-4|TRBJ2-7|NA|TRBD1
TGTGCCAGCAGTCCAGGACAGGGGGCATCCTACGAGCAGTACTTC
CASSPGQGASYEQYF
>TRBV7-2|TRBJ2-1|NA|NA
TGTGCCAGCAGCTTAGGCGGGGAAAATGAGCAGTTCTTC
CASSLGGENEQFF
>TRBV13|TRBJ2-1|medium-sized|TRBD2
TGTGCCAGCAGCATCAGCGGGAGGGACATGTTGAATGAGCAGTTCTTC
CASSISGRDMLNEQFF
>TRBV6-5|TRBJ2-3|NA|TRBD1
TGTGCCAGCAGTTACGACAGGGCAGGAGATACGCAGTATTTT
CASSYDRAGDTQYF
>TRBV5-5|TRBJ2-7|NA|TRBD1
TGTGCCAGCAGCGGGGGGACAGGGTATGGCTACGAGCAGTACTTC
CASSGGTGYGYEQYF
>TRBV28|TRBJ1-5|NA|NA
TGTGCCAGCAGGCCAGAGGTCTACAATCAGCCCCAGCATTTT
CASRPEVYNQPQHF
>TRBV5-6|TRBJ1-2|NA|NA
TGTGCCAGCAGTTTGGGTGGAGGCTATGGCTACACCTTC
CASSLGGGYGYTF
>TRBV6-5|TRBJ2-7|NA|TRBD1
TGTGCCAGCAGTTCGGGACCGGGACAGGTAGCATACGAGCAGTACTTC
CASSSGPGQVAYEQYF
>TRBV15|TRBJ2-7|NA|TRBD2
TGTGCCACCAGCAGAGCGGGGGTAGCGGGAGACGCCTACGAGCAGTACTTC
CATSRAGVAGDAYEQYF
>TRBV5-1|TRBJ1-6|NA|NA
TGCGCCAGCAGCTTGAAGTGGGAGGGTAATTCACCCCTCCACTTT
CASSLKWEGNSPLHF
>TRBV9|TRBJ2-1|NA|NA
TGTGCCAGCAGCGTAGATCCGAAACCCAATGAGCAGTTCTTC
CASSVDPKPNEQFF
>TRBV5-1|TRBJ2-7|NA|NA
TGCGCCAGCAGCTTGGCCGGGTCCATGGGTCTATACGAGCAGTACTTC
CASSLAGSMGLYEQYF
>TRBV11-2|TRBJ2-3|NA|TRBD1
TGTGCCAGCAGCCCACTCAGGACAGGTCCCACAGATACGCAGTATTTT
CASSPLRTGPTDTQYF
>TRBV5-1|TRBJ2-7|few|NA
TGCGCCAGCAGGCCGGACAGCTCCTACGAGCAGTACTTC
CASRPDSSYEQYF
>TRBV15|TRBJ2-1|NA|TRBD2
TGTGCCACCAGCATCGGTACTAGCGGGAGTGACAATGAGCAGTTCTTC
CATSIGTSGSDNEQFF
>TRBV18|TRBJ2-7|NA|TRBD2
TGTGCCAGCTCACCACTGGCTAGCGGGGGTCGTTACGAGCAGTACTTC
CASSPLASGGRYEQYF
>TRBV6-5|TRBJ2-2|NA|NA
TGTGCCAGTACCCTTGGGCTGGAACTCGGGGAGCTGTTTTTT
CASTLGLELGELFF
>TRBV27|TRBJ2-1|NA|NA
TGTGCCAGCAGTTTAGGGGACTCGTACAATGAGCAGTTCTTC
CASSLGDSYNEQFF
>TRBV28|TRBJ1-1|few|NA
TGTGCCAGCAGTTTGAGCAGGGGAACTGAAGCTTTCTTT
CASSLSRGTEAFF
>TRBV9|TRBJ2-3|NA|NA
TGTGCCAGCAGCGTCCTAGCGAGCTACACAGATACGCAGTATTTT
CASSVLASYTDTQYF
>TRBV7-9|TRBJ2-1|NA|NA
TGTGCCAGCAGCTTAGATACGTACAATGAGCAGTTCTTC
CASSLDTYNEQFF
>TRBV6-1|TRBJ2-3|NA|TRBD1
TGTGCCAGCAGTGCCTTCGACAGGGCCGACCAGGGGCCTTTCACAGATACGCAGTATTTT
CASSAFDRADQGPFTDTQYF
>TRBV30|TRBJ1-3|NA|NA
TGTGCCTGGAGTGTAGACTCCAGCTCTGGAAACACCATATATTTT
CAWSVDSSSGNTIYF
>TRBV6-1|TRBJ2-2|NA|NA
TGTGCCAGCAGTGAAGCGACAGACACCGGGGAGCTGTTTTTT
CASSEATDTGELFF
>TRBV7-3|TRBJ2-3|NA|NA
TGTGCCAGCAGTCTCGACAGGACAGATACGCAGTATTTT
CASSLDRTDTQYF
>TRBV30|TRBJ1-2|NA|TRBD1
TGTGCCTGGTCTACAGGGGTTTTGGACCTCTTC
CAWSTGVLDLF
>TRBV13|TRBJ1-3|medium-sized|TRBD1
TGTGCCAGCAGCCCTGACAGGGACGGGCGAAACACCATATATTTT
CASSPDRDGRNTIYF
>TRBV7-9|TRBJ2-1|NA|NA
TGTGCCAGCAGCCCTGGATCAGCGGATGAGCAGTTCTTC
CASSPGSADEQFF
>TRBV5-8|TRBJ2-3|few|TRBD2
TGTGCCAGCAGCCCTACTAGCGGGGTCGCCACAGATACGCAGTATTTT
CASSPTSGVATDTQYF
>TRBV28|TRBJ2-7|NA|NA
TGTGCCAGCAGTTATGGCAGCCAGGCCTACGAGCAGTACTTC
CASSYGSQAYEQYF
>TRBV7-9|TRBJ1-2|few|NA
TGTGCCAGCAGCGAGGGCGGGGGACACGGCTACACCTTC
CASSEGGGHGYTF